This T cell receptor (beta chain) was sequenced for a study of blood T cell repertoires in COVID-19 (TCRdb year 2020). Some background on the complete study: Samples from collaborators originated in the United States, Italy and Spain and spanned both the acute and convalescent phases of COVID-19. Subjects who had been exposed to COVID-19, were actively infected with it, or had recovered from it provided the deeply sampled blood TCRbeta repertoires that made up the dataset. A freely available public database, intended as a resource for researchers studying the immune response to SARS-CoV-2, is where the repertoires were released. Where available, HLA class I and class II types were taken from metadata supplied by the sample provider and were not determined by assay-based typing. The samples were drawn from the first 160 participants of the ongoing ImmuneRACE study and from roughly 1,300 subjects provided by 6 global collaborators. Nearly every sample came with metadata listing a de-identified subject ID, COVID-19 status, age in years and sex. The material from the prospective study consisted of cDNA or gDNA derived from T cells, B-cell-depleted T cells, or PBMCs.

A word on this clone: The antigen this receptor binds is unknown. Per-base qualities were not stored, and no clone one base away is much larger.

The research as a whole found: Clinical and demographic metadata were provided uncurated, with the amount varying by source and participant.

The CDR1 and CDR2 encoded by the germline V gene (reference sequence) are DFQATT and SNEGSKA. From the cysteine through the phenylalanine, the CDR3 covers 14 amino acids. This entry keeps only the CDR3 DNA: 42 bases, framed from base 1. Compared with germline, V lacks 3 bases and J lacks 4 bases; bases without a gene match: 6. TCRbeta CDR3 regions were amplified from genomic DNA by means of the immunoSEQ Assay, a bias-controlled multiplex PCR. As for the original processing: The number of nucleated cells in each sample was estimated from the amplification of reference gene primers within the assay. To quantify the absolute abundance of each unique TCRbeta CDR3 rearrangement, sequence reads were collapsed and filtered. Productive Simpson clonality was computed per sample as the square root of Simpson's diversity index over productive rearrangements. In TCRdb, the immuneACCESS table is reduced to in-frame sequences with V and J assigned. These tables do not hold every clone; where another copy was compared, an unresolved V gene accounts for under half, and the others remain unexplained. Clone size and the V and J calls come from that table; the DNA yielded D and trimming. The sample data list roughly 250,000 clones, and 80% to 85% of these were observed just once. The top ten clones comprise about 4.4% of the sample.

Each collaborating institution followed its own protocols to collect whole blood in K2EDTA tubes. For TCRbeta analysis, collaborators shipped samples in one of three forms: frozen whole blood, isolated PBMCs, or DNA extracted from either of those sample types. The specimen sequenced was peripheral blood. In this chain, TRBV20-1 is recombined with TRBJ2-1, with TRBD2 identical over 7 junction bases. The sequence came from a man in his forties or fifties with active or convalescent COVID-19. The DNA reads as follows: TGCAGTGCTAGTGGTCCAGCGGGGTACAATGAGCAGTTCTTC. Its coded protein is CSASGPAGYNEQFF.